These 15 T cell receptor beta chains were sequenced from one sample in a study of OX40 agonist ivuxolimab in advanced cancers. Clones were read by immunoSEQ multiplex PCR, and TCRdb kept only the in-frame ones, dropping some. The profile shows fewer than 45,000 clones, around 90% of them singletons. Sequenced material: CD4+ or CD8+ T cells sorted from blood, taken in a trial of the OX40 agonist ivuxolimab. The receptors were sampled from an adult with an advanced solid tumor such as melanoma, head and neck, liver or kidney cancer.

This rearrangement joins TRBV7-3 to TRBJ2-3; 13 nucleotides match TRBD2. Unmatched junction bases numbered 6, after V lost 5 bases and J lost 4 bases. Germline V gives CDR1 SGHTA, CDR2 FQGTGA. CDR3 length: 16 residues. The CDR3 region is CASSPRGLAGADTQYF. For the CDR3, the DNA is TGTGCCAGCAGCCCAAGAGGACTAGCGGGGGCAGATACGCAGTATTTT.

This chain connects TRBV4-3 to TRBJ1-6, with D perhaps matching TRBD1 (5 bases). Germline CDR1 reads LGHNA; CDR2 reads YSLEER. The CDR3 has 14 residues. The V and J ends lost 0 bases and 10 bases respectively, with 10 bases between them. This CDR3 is CASSQDGQGSPLHF. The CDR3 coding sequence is TGCGCCAGCAGCCAAGACGGCCAGGGCTCACCCCTCCACTTT.

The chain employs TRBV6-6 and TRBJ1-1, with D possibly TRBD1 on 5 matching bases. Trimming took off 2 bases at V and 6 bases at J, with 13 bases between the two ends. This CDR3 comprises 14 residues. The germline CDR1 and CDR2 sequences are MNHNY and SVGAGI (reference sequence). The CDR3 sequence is CASSYGGVRPEAFF. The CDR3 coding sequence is TGTGCCAGCAGTTACGGGGGGGTCCGCCCTGAAGCTTTCTTT.

In DNA form, the CDR3 reads TGTGCCAGCAGCTTCCTAGCGGCCAACACCGGGGAGCTGTTTTTT. It yields the protein CASSFLAANTGELFF. The V gene is TRBV11-3, the J gene TRBJ2-2; 7 bases map to TRBD2. Germline CDR1 and CDR2: SGHNT and YENEEA. After removal of 3 bases from V and 2 bases from J, the junction contained 3 bases not matched to a gene. This CDR3 is built from 15 residues.

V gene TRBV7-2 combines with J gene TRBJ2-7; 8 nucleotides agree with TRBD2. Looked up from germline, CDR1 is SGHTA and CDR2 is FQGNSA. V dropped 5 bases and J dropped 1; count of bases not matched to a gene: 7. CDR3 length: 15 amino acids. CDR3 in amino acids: CASSPFGGGSYEQYF. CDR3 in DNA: TGTGCCAGCAGCCCGTTCGGCGGGGGGTCCTACGAGCAGTACTTC. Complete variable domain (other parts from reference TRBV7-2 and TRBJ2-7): GAGVSQSPSNKVTEKGKDVELRCDPISGHTALYWYRQSLGQGLEFLIYFQGNSAPDKSGLPSDRFSAERTGGSVSTLTIQRTQQEDSAVYLCASSPFGGGSYEQYFGPGTRLTVT.

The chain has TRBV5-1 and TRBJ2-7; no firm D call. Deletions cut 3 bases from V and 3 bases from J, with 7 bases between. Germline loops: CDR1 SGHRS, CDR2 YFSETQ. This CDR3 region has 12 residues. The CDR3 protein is CASSYLNYEQYF. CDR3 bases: TGCGCCAGCAGCTACCTTAACTACGAGCAGTACTTC.

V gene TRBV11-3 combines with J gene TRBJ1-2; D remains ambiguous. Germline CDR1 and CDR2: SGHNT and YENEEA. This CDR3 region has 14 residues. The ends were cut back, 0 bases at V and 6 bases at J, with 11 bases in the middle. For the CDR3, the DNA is TGTGCCAGCAGCTTAGAATCGGGATGGCATGGCTACACCTTC. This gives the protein CASSLESGWHGYTF.

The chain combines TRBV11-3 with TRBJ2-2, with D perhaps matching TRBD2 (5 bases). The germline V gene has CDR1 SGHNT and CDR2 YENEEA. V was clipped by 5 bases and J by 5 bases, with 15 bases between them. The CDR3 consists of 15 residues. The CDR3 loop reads CASSGGLHGTGELFF. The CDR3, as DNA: TGTGCCAGCAGCGGTGGACTCCATGGGACCGGGGAGCTGTTTTTT.

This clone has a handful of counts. CDR3 in DNA: TGCGCCAGCAGGAGTCTTGGGGGGGCAGGCACTGAAGCTTTCTTT. This codes for CASRSLGGAGTEAFF. The V call is TRBV4-1, the J call TRBJ1-1, with D tentatively TRBD1 (6 bases). V lost 6 bases and J lost 4, with 18 bases in between. This CDR3 spans 15 amino acids. Per the germline V gene, CDR1 is MGHRA and CDR2 is YSYEKL.

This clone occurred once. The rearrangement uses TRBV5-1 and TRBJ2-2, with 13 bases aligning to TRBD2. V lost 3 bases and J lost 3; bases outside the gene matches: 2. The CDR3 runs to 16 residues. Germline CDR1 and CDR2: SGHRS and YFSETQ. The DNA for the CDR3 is TGCGCCAGCAGCTCCGGACTAGCGGGGGACACCGGGGAGCTGTTTTTT. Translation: CASSSGLAGDTGELFF.

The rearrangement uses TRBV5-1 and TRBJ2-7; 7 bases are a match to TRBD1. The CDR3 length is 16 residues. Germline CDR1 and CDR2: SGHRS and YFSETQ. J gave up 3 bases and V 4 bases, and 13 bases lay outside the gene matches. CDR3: CASSVKQGQMGYEQYF. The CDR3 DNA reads TGCGCCAGCAGCGTGAAACAGGGGCAGATGGGCTACGAGCAGTACTTC.

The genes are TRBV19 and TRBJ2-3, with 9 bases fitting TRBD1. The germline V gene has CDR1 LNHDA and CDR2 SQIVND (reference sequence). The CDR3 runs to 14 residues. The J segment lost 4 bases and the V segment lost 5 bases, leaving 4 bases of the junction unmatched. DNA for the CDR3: TGTGCCAGTAGTCAGGACAGGGGTGCAGATACGCAGTATTTT. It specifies CASSQDRGADTQYF.

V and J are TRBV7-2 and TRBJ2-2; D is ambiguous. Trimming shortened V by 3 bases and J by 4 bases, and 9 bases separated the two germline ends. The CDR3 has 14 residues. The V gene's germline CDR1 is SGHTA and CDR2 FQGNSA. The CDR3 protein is CASSFDWITGELFF. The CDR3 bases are TGTGCCAGCAGCTTCGACTGGATCACCGGGGAGCTGTTTTTT.

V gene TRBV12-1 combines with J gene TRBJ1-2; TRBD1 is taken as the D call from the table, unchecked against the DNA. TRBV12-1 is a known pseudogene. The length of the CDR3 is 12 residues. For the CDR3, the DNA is TGTGCCAGCGCGGGCAGGGGGCATGGCTACACCTTC. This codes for CASAGRGHGYTF.

CDR3 coding DNA: TGCGCCAGCAGCTTCCAGCCGGGTGCTAATGAAAAACTGTTTTTT. This sequence encodes CASSFQPGANEKLFF. This chain links TRBV5-1 with TRBJ1-4; D is unresolved. Germline V gene data show CDR1 as SGHRS and CDR2 as YFSETQ. Trimming took 2 bases from V and 3 from J, leaving 11 bases between them. This CDR3 is built from 15 residues.